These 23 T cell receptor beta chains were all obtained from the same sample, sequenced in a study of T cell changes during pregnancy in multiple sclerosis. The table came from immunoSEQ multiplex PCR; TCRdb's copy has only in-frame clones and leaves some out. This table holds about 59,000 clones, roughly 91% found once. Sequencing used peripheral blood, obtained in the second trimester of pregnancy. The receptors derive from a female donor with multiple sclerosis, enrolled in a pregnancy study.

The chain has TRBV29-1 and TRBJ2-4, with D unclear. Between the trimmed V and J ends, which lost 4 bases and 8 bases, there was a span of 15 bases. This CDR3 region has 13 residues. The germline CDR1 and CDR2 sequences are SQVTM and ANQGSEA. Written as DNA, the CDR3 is TGCAGCGTTGGCTCAGGCCGACCCTACATTCAGTACTTC. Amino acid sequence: CSVGSGRPYIQYF.

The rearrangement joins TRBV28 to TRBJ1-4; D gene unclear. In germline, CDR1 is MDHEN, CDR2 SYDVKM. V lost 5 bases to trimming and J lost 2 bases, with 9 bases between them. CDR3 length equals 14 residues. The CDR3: CASSRQVTNEKLFF. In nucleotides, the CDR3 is TGTGCCAGCAGTCGGCAGGTGACTAATGAAAAACTGTTTTTT.

CDR3 protein: CASSGQGALGELFF. The CDR3 DNA is TGTGCCAGCAGTGGACAGGGGGCCCTCGGAGAGCTGTTTTTT. The rearrangement joins TRBV2 to TRBJ2-2; 10 positions match TRBD1. The CDR3 length is 14 residues. Per germline, CDR1 SNHLY and CDR2 FYNNEI. The V segment lost 4 bases and the J segment 11 bases; nucleotides outside the gene matches: 7.

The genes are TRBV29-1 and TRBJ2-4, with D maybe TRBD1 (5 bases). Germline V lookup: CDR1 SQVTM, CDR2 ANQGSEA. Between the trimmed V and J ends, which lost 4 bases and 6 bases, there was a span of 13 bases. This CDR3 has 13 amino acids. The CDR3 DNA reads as TGCAGCGTTGGCCTGACCGACAGAAACATTCAGTACTTC. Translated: CSVGLTDRNIQYF.

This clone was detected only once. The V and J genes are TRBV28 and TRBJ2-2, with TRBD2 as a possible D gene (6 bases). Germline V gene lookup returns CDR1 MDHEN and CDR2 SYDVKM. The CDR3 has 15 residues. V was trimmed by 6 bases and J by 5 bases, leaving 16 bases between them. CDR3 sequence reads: CASRDAGTSTGELFF. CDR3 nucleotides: TGTGCCAGCAGAGACGCCGGGACTTCAACCGGGGAGCTGTTTTTT. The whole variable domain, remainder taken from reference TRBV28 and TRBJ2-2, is DVKVTQSSRYLVKRTGEKVFLECVQDMDHENMFWYRQDPGLGLRLIYFSYDVKMKEKGDIPEGYSVSREKKERFSLILESASTNQTSMYLCASRDAGTSTGELFFGEGSRLTVL.

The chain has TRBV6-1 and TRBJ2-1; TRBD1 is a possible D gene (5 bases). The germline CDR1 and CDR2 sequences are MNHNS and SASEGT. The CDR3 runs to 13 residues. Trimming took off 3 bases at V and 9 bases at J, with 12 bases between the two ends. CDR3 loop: CASSEGRSLEQFF. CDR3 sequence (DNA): TGTGCCAGCAGTGAGGGGCGGTCTCTTGAGCAGTTCTTC.

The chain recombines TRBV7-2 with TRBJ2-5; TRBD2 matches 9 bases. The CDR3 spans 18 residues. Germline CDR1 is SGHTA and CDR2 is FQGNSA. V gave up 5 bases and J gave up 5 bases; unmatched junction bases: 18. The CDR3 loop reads CASSTGRGGAGSVETQYF. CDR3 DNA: TGTGCCAGCAGCACAGGGCGCGGGGGGGCCGGATCCGTTGAGACCCAGTACTTC.

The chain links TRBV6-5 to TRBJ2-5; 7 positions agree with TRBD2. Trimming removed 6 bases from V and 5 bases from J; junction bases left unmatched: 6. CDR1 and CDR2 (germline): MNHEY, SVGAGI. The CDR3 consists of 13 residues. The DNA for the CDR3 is TGTGCCAGCAGGACCGGGACTAAGGAGACCCAGTACTTC. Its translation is CASRTGTKETQYF.

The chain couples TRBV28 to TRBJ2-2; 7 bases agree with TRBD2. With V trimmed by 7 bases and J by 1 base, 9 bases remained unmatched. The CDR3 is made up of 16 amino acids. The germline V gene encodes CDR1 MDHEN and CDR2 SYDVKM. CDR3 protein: CASTPAGLQNTGELFF. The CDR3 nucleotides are TGTGCCAGCACCCCAGCGGGACTACAGAACACCGGGGAGCTGTTTTTT.

The CDR3 loop is CASSYSRGHLYGYTF. In DNA form, the CDR3 reads TGTGCCAGCAGTTACTCGAGGGGACATCTCTATGGCTACACCTTC. The chain joins TRBV6-5 to TRBJ1-2; maybe TRBD1 (6 bases). CDR3 size: 15 residues. Between the trimmed V and J ends, which lost 0 bases and 4 bases, there was a span of 12 bases. The germline V gene has CDR1 MNHEY and CDR2 SVGAGI.

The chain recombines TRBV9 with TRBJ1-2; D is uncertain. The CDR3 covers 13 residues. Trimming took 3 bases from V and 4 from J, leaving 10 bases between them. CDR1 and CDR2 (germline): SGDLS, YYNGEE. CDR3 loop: CASSARSGYGYTF. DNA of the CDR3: TGTGCCAGCAGCGCCCGATCGGGCTATGGCTACACCTTC.

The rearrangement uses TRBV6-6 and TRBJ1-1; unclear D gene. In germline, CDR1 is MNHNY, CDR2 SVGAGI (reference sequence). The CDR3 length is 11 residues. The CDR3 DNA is TGTGCGGCCCGGGGGAACACTGAAGCTTTCTTT. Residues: CAARGNTEAFF.

The CDR3 spells CASSGGVREEGEKLFF. In nucleotides, the CDR3 is TGTGCCAGCAGCGGAGGTGTGAGGGAGGAGGGTGAAAAACTGTTTTTT. The chain is built from TRBV9 and TRBJ1-4; D unresolved. Looked up from germline, CDR1 is SGDLS and CDR2 is YYNGEE. The CDR3 consists of 16 residues. Trimming took 3 bases from V and 7 from J, leaving 19 bases between them. Supplemented by reference TRBV9 and TRBJ1-4, the full variable domain reads DSGVTQTPKHLITATGQRVTLRCSPRSGDLSVYWYQQSLDQGLQFLIQYYNGEERAKGNILERFSAQQFPDLHSELNLSSLELGDSALYFCASSGGVREEGEKLFFGSGTQLSVL.

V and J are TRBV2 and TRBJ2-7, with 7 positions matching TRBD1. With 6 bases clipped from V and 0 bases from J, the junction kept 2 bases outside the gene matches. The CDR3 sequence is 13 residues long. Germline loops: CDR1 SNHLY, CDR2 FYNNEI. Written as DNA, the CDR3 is TGTGCCAGCAGGTGGGACAGCTCCTACGAGCAGTACTTC. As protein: CASRWDSSYEQYF. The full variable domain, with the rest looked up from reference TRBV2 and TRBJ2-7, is EPEVTQTPSHQVTQMGQEVILRCVPISNHLYFYWYRQILGQKVEFLVSFYNNEISEKSEIFDDQFSVERPDGSNFTLKIRSTKLEDSAMYFCASRWDSSYEQYFGPGTRLTVT.

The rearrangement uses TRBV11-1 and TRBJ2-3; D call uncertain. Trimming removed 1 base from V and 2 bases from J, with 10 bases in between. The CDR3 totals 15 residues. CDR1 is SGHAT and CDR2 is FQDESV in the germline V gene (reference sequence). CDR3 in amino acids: CASSLGDTDTDTQYF. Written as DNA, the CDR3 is TGTGCCAGCAGCTTAGGCGACACCGACACAGATACGCAGTATTTT.

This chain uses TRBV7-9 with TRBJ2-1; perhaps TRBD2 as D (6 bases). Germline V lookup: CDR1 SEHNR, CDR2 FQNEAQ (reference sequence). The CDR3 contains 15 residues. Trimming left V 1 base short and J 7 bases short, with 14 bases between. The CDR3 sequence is CASSLEIGAGNEQFF. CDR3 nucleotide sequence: TGTGCCAGCAGCTTAGAAATCGGGGCGGGGAATGAGCAGTTCTTC.

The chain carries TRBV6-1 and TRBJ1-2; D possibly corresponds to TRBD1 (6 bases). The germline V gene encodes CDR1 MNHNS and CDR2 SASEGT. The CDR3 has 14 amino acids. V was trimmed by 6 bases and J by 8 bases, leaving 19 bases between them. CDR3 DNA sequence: TGTGCCAGCAGACACGACGCAACAGGGCGCGGCTACACCTTC. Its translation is CASRHDATGRGYTF.

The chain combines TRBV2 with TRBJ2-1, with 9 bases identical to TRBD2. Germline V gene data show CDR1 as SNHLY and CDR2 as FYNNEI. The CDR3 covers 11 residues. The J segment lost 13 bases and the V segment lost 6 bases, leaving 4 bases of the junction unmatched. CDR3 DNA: TGTGCCAGCAGAGGCGGGGGGGCCCAGTTCTTC. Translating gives CASRGGGAQFF.

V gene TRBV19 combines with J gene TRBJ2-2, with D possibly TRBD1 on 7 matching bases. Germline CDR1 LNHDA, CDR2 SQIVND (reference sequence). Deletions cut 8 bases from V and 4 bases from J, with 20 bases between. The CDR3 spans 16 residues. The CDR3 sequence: CASWSPSGGSTGELFF. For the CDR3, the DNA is TGTGCCAGTTGGAGCCCCTCAGGGGGGAGCACCGGGGAGCTGTTTTTT.

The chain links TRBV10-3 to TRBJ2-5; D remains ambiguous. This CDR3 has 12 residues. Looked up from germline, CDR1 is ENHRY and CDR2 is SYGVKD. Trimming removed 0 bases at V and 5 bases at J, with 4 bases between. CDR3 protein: CAISESEETQYF. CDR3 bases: TGTGCCATCAGTGAGTCAGAGGAGACCCAGTACTTC.

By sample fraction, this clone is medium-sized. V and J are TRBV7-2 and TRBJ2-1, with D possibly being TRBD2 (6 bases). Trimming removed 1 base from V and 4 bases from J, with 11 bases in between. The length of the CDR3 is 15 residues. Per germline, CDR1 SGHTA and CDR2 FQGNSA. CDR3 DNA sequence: TGTGCCAGCAGCTTAGGCGGGGTCCCTTACAATGAGCAGTTCTTC. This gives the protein CASSLGGVPYNEQFF. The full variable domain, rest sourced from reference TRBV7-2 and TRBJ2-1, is GAGVSQSPSNKVTEKGKDVELRCDPISGHTALYWYRQSLGQGLEFLIYFQGNSAPDKSGLPSDRFSAERTGGSVSTLTIQRTQQEDSAVYLCASSLGGVPYNEQFFGPGTRLTVL.

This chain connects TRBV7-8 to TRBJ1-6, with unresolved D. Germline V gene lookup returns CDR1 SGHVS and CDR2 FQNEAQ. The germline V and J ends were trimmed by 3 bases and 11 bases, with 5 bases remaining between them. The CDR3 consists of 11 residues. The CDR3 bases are TGTGCCAGCAGCTTGTATGCACCCCTCCACTTT. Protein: CASSLYAPLHF.

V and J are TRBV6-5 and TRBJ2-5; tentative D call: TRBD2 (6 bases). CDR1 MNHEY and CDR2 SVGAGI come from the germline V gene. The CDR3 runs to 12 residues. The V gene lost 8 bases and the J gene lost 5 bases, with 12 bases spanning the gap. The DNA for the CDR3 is TGTGCCAGCGGGGCGGGGTTGGAGACCCAGTACTTC. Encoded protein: CASGAGLETQYF.